Listed here are 18 T cell receptor beta chains from one sample, sequenced in a study of T cell repertoires in cytomegalovirus infection. TCRdb recomputed calls from the reads with MiXCR, one row per CDR3 protein. The profile shows 740,000 or so distinct CDR3 sequences, less than 40% of them singletons. Sample: PBMCs. The source is a human donor in good health (CMV status not recorded). Some clones in this sample may be carry-over from other donors' samples.

The chain joins TRBV7-3 to TRBJ1-1; D unclear. Germline V gene lookup returns CDR1 SGHTA and CDR2 FQGTGA. The CDR3 contains 15 residues. Deletions cut 4 bases from V and 6 bases from J, with 18 bases between. The chain's CDR3 is CASSSHGQPYSEAFF. The DNA for the CDR3 is TGTGCCAGCAGCTCCCATGGGCAGCCCTATTCTGAAGCTTTCTTT.

This chain joins TRBV7-6 and TRBJ2-5, with D maybe TRBD2 (5 bases). With 5 bases removed from V and 5 bases from J, the gap between germline ends came to 15 bases. Per germline, CDR1 SGHVS and CDR2 FNYEAQ. The CDR3 runs to 14 residues. The CDR3 bases are TGTGCCAGCAGCCCCCCGACTACTCGGGAGACCCAGTACTTC. Protein sequence: CASSPPTTRETQYF.

The genes are TRBV11-2 and TRBJ2-3, with a weak D call TRBD1 (5 bases). Germline loops: CDR1 SGHAT, CDR2 FQNNGV. Trimming took 7 bases from V and 0 from J, leaving 11 bases between them. The CDR3 totals 14 residues. CDR3: CASTFRQSTDTQYF. CDR3 DNA: TGTGCCAGCACCTTTCGACAGAGCACAGATACGCAGTATTTT.

The sample holds a few counts of this clonotype. The chain employs TRBV5-1 and TRBJ2-5; 13 nucleotides align to TRBD2. With 4 bases clipped from V and 1 base from J, the junction kept 7 bases outside the gene matches. Germline CDR1 and CDR2: SGHRS and YFSETQ. The CDR3 contains 17 residues. This CDR3 is CASSAGTSGTGQETQYF. CDR3 bases: TGCGCCAGCAGCGCCGGGACTAGCGGGACAGGCCAAGAGACCCAGTACTTC.

This chain joins TRBV24-1 and TRBJ2-2, with 7 bases lining up with TRBD1. Germline V gives CDR1 KGHDR, CDR2 SFDVKD. The CDR3 loop spans 15 amino acids. V lost 5 bases and J lost 7; bases outside the gene matches: 9. The CDR3 here is CATSVSGGRFGELFF. The CDR3, as DNA: TGTGCCACCAGTGTTTCAGGGGGAAGGTTCGGGGAGCTGTTTTTT.

The CDR3 here is CASSFLAGGSRQFF. CDR3 sequence (DNA): TGTGCCAGCAGCTTTCTAGCGGGGGGCTCCAGGCAGTTCTTC. V is TRBV13 and J is TRBJ2-1; 11 bases line up with TRBD2. The CDR3 runs 14 residues. The germline V gene has CDR1 PRHDT and CDR2 FYEKMQ (reference sequence). V was pared by 3 bases and J by 12 bases, with 7 bases of the junction left unmatched.

This clonotype showed up just a few times. The CDR3 DNA is TGTGCCAGCAGCCACCCAGGGGCCTTTCTACCTCACACTGAAGCTTTCTTT. Its translation: CASSHPGAFLPHTEAFF. The gene calls are TRBV13 and TRBJ1-1; possible D gene TRBD1, 6 bases. CDR3 length: 17 amino acids. The ends were cut back, 5 bases at V and 3 bases at J, with 22 bases in the middle. Germline V gene lookup returns CDR1 PRHDT and CDR2 FYEKMQ (reference sequence).

A few counts support this clonotype. The chain joins TRBV24-1 to TRBJ2-2, with D unclear. CDR3 length: 14 amino acids. The V gene lost 7 bases and the J gene lost 1 base, with 9 bases spanning the gap. CDR1 is KGHDR and CDR2 is SFDVKD in the germline V gene. The CDR3, as DNA: TGTGCCACCAGAGACACCTGGAACACCGGGGAGCTGTTTTTT. Translation gives CATRDTWNTGELFF.

The CDR3 DNA reads TGTGCCAGCAGCTTATTGGGGGGGGTTCAGCATTTT. This gives the protein CASSLLGGVQHF. J is TRBJ1-5 and V is TRBV7-9; a weak D match, TRBD1 (5 bases). V lost 2 bases and J 13 bases, leaving 12 bases between the germline ends. Per the germline V gene, CDR1 is SEHNR and CDR2 is FQNEAQ (reference sequence). The CDR3 is 12 residues long.

This clonotype was observed a few times. The rearrangement uses TRBV5-1 and TRBJ1-2, with 12 bases fitting TRBD1. Germline CDR1 and CDR2: SGHRS and YFSETQ. With 0 bases clipped from V and 4 bases from J, the junction kept 4 bases outside the gene matches. CDR3 length equals 16 residues. CDR3 in amino acids: CASSLGGQGATYGYTF. The CDR3 DNA is TGCGCCAGCAGCTTGGGGGGACAGGGGGCGACCTATGGCTACACCTTC.

This clonotype has only a few counts. This rearrangement joins TRBV19 to TRBJ1-1; possible D gene TRBD1, 6 bases. Germline CDR1 and CDR2: LNHDA and SQIVND (reference sequence). The CDR3 runs 12 residues. The germline V and J ends were trimmed by 9 bases and 2 bases, with 10 bases remaining between them. Written as DNA, the CDR3 is TGTGCCAGCAAACAGGGAAACACTGAAGCTTTCTTT. Translated: CASKQGNTEAFF. Looking up the rest from reference TRBV19 and TRBJ1-1 gives the full variable domain: DGGITQSPKYLFRKEGQNVTLSCEQNLNHDAMYWYRQDPGQGLRLIYYSQIVNDFQKGDIAEGYSVSREKKESFPLTVTSAQKNPTAFYLCASKQGNTEAFFGQGTRLTVV.

There are a few counts of this clonotype. The chain combines TRBV2 with TRBJ1-1; maybe TRBD1 (5 bases). From germline, CDR1 is SNHLY and CDR2 FYNNEI. Trimming left V 5 bases short and J 1 base short, with 11 bases between. The CDR3 extends over 14 amino acids. The CDR3 region is CASSREQANTEAFF. The CDR3 DNA sequence: TGTGCCAGCAGTAGGGAACAGGCGAACACTGAAGCTTTCTTT.

The chain couples TRBV28 to TRBJ2-7, with D hard to call. V was cut by 6 bases and J by 3 bases, with 15 bases left in between. Germline V CDR1 and CDR2: MDHEN, SYDVKM. CDR3 length equals 14 residues. CDR3 amino acids: CASRTTTVGYEQYF. The CDR3 DNA sequence: TGTGCCAGCAGAACGACAACGGTGGGCTACGAGCAGTACTTC.

This rearrangement joins TRBV28 to TRBJ1-5; no definite D call. The CDR3 length is 12 residues. The V gene's germline CDR1 is MDHEN and CDR2 SYDVKM. Deletions cut 5 bases from V and 9 bases from J, with 11 bases between. The CDR3 nucleotides are TGTGCCAGCAGTGCTCCACTAGGGCCCCAGCATTTT. Encoded protein: CASSAPLGPQHF.

This rearrangement joins TRBV18 to TRBJ2-7, with D perhaps matching TRBD1 or TRBD2 (5 bases each). This CDR3 has 14 residues. The germline V gene encodes CDR1 KGHSH and CDR2 LQKENI. Trimming removed 6 bases at V and 2 bases at J, with 14 bases between. The CDR3, as DNA: TGTGCCAGCTCGCAGGGACGGCGGACCTACGAGCAGTACTTC. Its translation: CASSQGRRTYEQYF.

This clonotype has just a few counts. The chain carries TRBV11-2 and TRBJ2-5; 9 nucleotides align to TRBD1. The CDR3 is 15 residues long. CDR1 and CDR2 (germline): SGHAT, FQNNGV. Trimming cost V 3 bases and J 5 bases; bases outside gene matches: 7. The CDR3 spells CASSFGTGRPETQYF. In nucleotides, the CDR3 is TGTGCCAGCAGCTTCGGGACAGGGAGGCCGGAGACCCAGTACTTC.

Ten or more counts support this clonotype. The V call is TRBV5-4, the J call TRBJ2-1, with 14 bases aligning to TRBD2. Germline V gives CDR1 SGHNT, CDR2 YYREEE (reference sequence). Trimming cost V 2 bases and J 8 bases; bases outside gene matches: 6. CDR3 length: 16 amino acids. CDR3 residues: CASSFPTSGGAHEQFF. CDR3 sequence (DNA): TGTGCCAGCAGCTTCCCGACTAGCGGGGGGGCCCATGAGCAGTTCTTC.

A remark on this clonotype: One end of the junction varies from germline; a read error may be responsible. The rearrangement uses TRBV6-5 and TRBJ1-1; no firm D call. The CDR3 totals 18 residues. The germline V gene encodes CDR1 MNHEY and CDR2 SVGAGI. The CDR3 DNA is TGTGCCAACAGTTACTCACCCTTGGTTGAGGGTAGAAGTACTGAAGCTTTCTTT. Translation gives CANSYSPLVEGRSTEAFF.